One and the same sample provided the 16 T cell receptor beta chains below, sequenced in a study of beta chain features in type 1 diabetes. These receptors are not linked to any known antigen. Study-wide points: Shorter TCRB CDR3s, moderately but significantly so, were found in Type 1 diabetes patients in all four CD4+ subsets.

The sequenced template was cDNA made from the entire isolated RNA. Assay used: immunoSEQ multiplex PCR; TCRdb lists only in-frame clones, some missing. The repertoire holds 300,000 to 400,000 clones, with less than 15% as singletons. Sample: naive CD4+ T cells from blood. Receptor source: a woman under 30 with type 1 diabetes.

This clone showed up just a few times. V is TRBV5-6 and J is TRBJ1-1; D might be TRBD1 (5 bases). The CDR3 is 15 residues long. The germline V gene has CDR1 SGHDT and CDR2 YYEEEE. The V end lost 4 bases, the J end lost 0 bases, and 13 bases lay between the germline ends. DNA for the CDR3: TGTGCCAGCAGCACAACTCACAGGTTGAACACTGAAGCTTTCTTT. Translating gives CASSTTHRLNTEAFF.

The chain links TRBV11-3 to TRBJ2-2; the D is unclear. This CDR3 spans 11 amino acids. Germline CDR1 reads SGHNT; CDR2 reads YENEEA. Trimming shortened V by 10 bases and J by 2 bases, and 5 bases separated the two germline ends. CDR3 sequence: CATGNTGELFF. CDR3 sequence (DNA): TGTGCCACCGGTAACACCGGGGAGCTGTTTTTT.

The chain recombines TRBV15 with TRBJ1-2; 7 bases align to TRBD1. V trimming: 2 bases; J trimming: 4 bases; junction bases outside the gene matches: 7. The CDR3 has 15 residues. CDR1 is LNHNV and CDR2 is YYDKDF in the germline V gene (reference sequence). The CDR3 nucleotides read TGTGCCACCAGCAGACCGCGGGACAGACCCTATGGCTACACCTTC. This encodes CATSRPRDRPYGYTF. The whole variable domain, filled in from reference TRBV15 and TRBJ1-2, reads DAMVIQNPRYQVTQFGKPVTLSCSQTLNHNVMYWYQQKSSQAPKLLFHYYDKDFNNEADTPDNFQSRRPNTSFCFLDIRSPGLGDTAMYLCATSRPRDRPYGYTFGSGTRLTVV.

This clone occurred a few times. The V call is TRBV9, the J call TRBJ2-5; 7 positions match TRBD2. CDR3 length: 14 residues. Germline V gene sequence: CDR1 SGDLS, CDR2 YYNGEE. The V and J ends lost 3 bases and 1 base, in that order; junction bases with no gene match: 3. CDR3 in DNA: TGTGCCAGCAGCGCTCGACTAGCCCAAGAGACCCAGTACTTC. Amino acid sequence: CASSARLAQETQYF.

This clone has a handful of counts. This rearrangement joins TRBV19 to TRBJ1-5, with 9 bases matching TRBD1. Germline lookup yields CDR1 LNHDA and CDR2 SQIVND (reference sequence). The length of the CDR3 is 15 residues. Trimming took 3 bases from V and 4 from J; bases not matched to a gene: 4. The CDR3 region is CASSMGTGPNQPQHF. CDR3 sequence (DNA): TGTGCCAGTAGTATGGGGACAGGGCCTAATCAGCCCCAGCATTTT.

This clone was picked up a small number of times. The chain combines TRBV4-3 with TRBJ2-7; TRBD2 matches at 9 bases. V dropped 0 bases and J dropped 5; count of bases not matched to a gene: 8. This CDR3 has 16 amino acids. Germline V gene sequence: CDR1 LGHNA, CDR2 YSLEER. The CDR3 here is CASSQDQLAGNHEQYV. CDR3 bases: TGCGCCAGCAGCCAAGATCAGCTAGCGGGAAATCACGAGCAGTACGTC.

This rearrangement joins TRBV6-5 to TRBJ1-5, with D possibly being TRBD1 (5 bases). This CDR3 has 13 residues. The V end lost 5 bases, the J end lost 5 bases, and 10 bases lay between the germline ends. Germline V lookup: CDR1 MNHEY, CDR2 SVGAGI. CDR3 DNA: TGTGCCAGCAGTCCCCGCAGGGATCAGCCCCAGCATTTT. Its translation is CASSPRRDQPQHF.

In this sample, this clone turned up a few times. The CDR3 region is CASSPERWASTDTQYF. CDR3 in DNA: TGCGCCAGCAGCCCTGAGCGGTGGGCTAGCACAGATACGCAGTATTTT. The chain couples TRBV5-1 to TRBJ2-3; TRBD2 might be the D (5 bases). CDR1 is SGHRS, CDR2 YFSETQ, per germline. The CDR3 runs to 16 residues. Between the trimmed V and J ends, which lost 4 bases and 0 bases, there was a span of 15 bases.

This chain joins TRBV13 and TRBJ1-1; D is perhaps TRBD1 (6 bases). V dropped 2 bases and J dropped 1 base, with 14 bases sitting between them. Germline assignment: CDR1 PRHDT and CDR2 FYEKMQ (reference sequence). CDR3 length: 16 amino acids. The CDR3 nucleotides read TGTGCCAGCAGCTTATATTGGGGGACATGGAACACTGAAGCTTTCTTT. This sequence encodes CASSLYWGTWNTEAFF.

The chain recombines TRBV2 with TRBJ2-5; D may be TRBD2 (5 bases). This CDR3 comprises 14 residues. Trimming took 6 bases from V and 5 from J, leaving 16 bases between them. CDR1 SNHLY and CDR2 FYNNEI come from the germline V gene. The CDR3 reads CASRKSGSVETQYF. The CDR3 DNA is TGTGCCAGCAGAAAAAGCGGTTCAGTGGAGACCCAGTACTTC.

The sample holds a few counts of this clone. The chain uses TRBV5-1 and TRBJ2-3, with 8 nucleotides matching TRBD2. The CDR3 runs 13 residues. Germline CDR1 and CDR2: SGHRS and YFSETQ. V shed 0 bases and J 6 bases; nucleotides not matched to a gene: 0. CDR3: CASSLAGGDTQYF. CDR3 DNA sequence: TGCGCCAGCAGCTTGGCGGGGGGGGATACGCAGTATTTT.

This clone was observed a handful of times. Other DNA sequences from this sample encode an identical CDR3 as well. This chain connects TRBV7-9 to TRBJ2-3; 10 bases are a match to TRBD1. After removal of 3 bases from V and 3 bases from J, the junction contained 0 bases not matched to a gene. The CDR3 has 14 residues. CDR1 and CDR2 from the germline V gene are SEHNR and FQNEAQ (reference sequence). DNA of the CDR3: TGTGCCAGCAGCTTGGGACAGGGGACAGATACGCAGTATTTT. Translation gives CASSLGQGTDTQYF.

The J gene is TRBJ2-3, the V gene TRBV2, with TRBD2 matching 10 bases. Germline V gene lookup returns CDR1 SNHLY and CDR2 FYNNEI. This CDR3 is built from 14 residues. Trimming cost V 8 bases and J 6 bases; bases outside gene matches: 8. CDR3 region: CASGRAGGPDTQYF. CDR3 nucleotide sequence: TGTGCCAGCGGGAGAGCGGGAGGGCCTGATACGCAGTATTTT.

The gene calls are TRBV5-5 and TRBJ2-7; 8 bases match TRBD1. Germline V lookup: CDR1 SGHKS, CDR2 YYEKEE (reference sequence). V shed 1 base and J 5 bases; nucleotides not matched to a gene: 8. The CDR3 totals 15 residues. This CDR3 reads CASSLSGQGTHEQYF. The CDR3 nucleotides read TGTGCCAGCAGCTTGTCAGGACAGGGTACCCACGAGCAGTACTTC. The variable domain in full, with the rest retrieved from reference TRBV5-5 and TRBJ2-7, is DAGVTQSPTHLIKTRGQQVTLRCSPISGHKSVSWYQQVLGQGPQFIFQYYEKEERGRGNFPDRFSARQFPNYSSELNVNALLLGDSALYLCASSLSGQGTHEQYFGPGTRLTVT.

The chain employs TRBV28 and TRBJ1-1; 9 nucleotides match TRBD1. Germline V gene lookup returns CDR1 MDHEN and CDR2 SYDVKM. The CDR3 contains 13 residues. J gave up 14 bases and V 6 bases, and 13 bases lay outside the gene matches. The CDR3 nucleotides read TGTGCCAGCAGAAACCCGGGACAGGGTGAGGACTTCTTT. Protein: CASRNPGQGEDFF.

The chain recombines TRBV7-2 with TRBJ2-7; 9 nucleotides match TRBD1. CDR1 and CDR2 (germline): SGHTA, FQGNSA. The CDR3 totals 17 residues. Trimming took 5 bases from V and 1 from J; bases not matched to a gene: 12. The CDR3 DNA reads as TGTGCCAGCAGCCCCTCACCGGGACAGGGATTTTCCTACGAGCAGTACGTC. The encoded protein is CASSPSPGQGFSYEQYV.